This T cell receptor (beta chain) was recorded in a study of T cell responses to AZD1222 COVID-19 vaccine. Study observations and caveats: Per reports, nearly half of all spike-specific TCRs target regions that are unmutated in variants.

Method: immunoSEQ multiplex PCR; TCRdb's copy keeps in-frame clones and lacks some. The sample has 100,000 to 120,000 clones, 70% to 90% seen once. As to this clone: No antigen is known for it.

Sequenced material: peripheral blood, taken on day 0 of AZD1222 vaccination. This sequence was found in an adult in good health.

CDR3 bases: TGTGCCAGCAGGAGGGGCGCAAGGAGCACAGATACGCAGTATTTT. Residues: CASRRGARSTDTQYF. V is TRBV27 and J is TRBJ2-3; tentatively, D is TRBD1 or TRBD2 (5 bases each). Germline CDR1 MNHEY, CDR2 SMNVEV (reference sequence). The CDR3 extends over 15 amino acids. Trimming took off 6 bases at V and 0 bases at J, with 13 bases between the two ends.